This T cell receptor beta chain was obtained from a study of control samples from healthy donors and cancer patients. V was trimmed by 5 bases and J by 6 bases, leaving 17 bases between them. Germline loops: CDR1 SGHTA, CDR2 FQGTGA. This CDR3 is built from 15 residues. Some clones are missing from TCRdb's copy, which holds only in-frame ones; the method was immunoSEQ multiplex PCR. The table shows 400,000 to 450,000 clones, with 80% to 95% occurring only once. Source material: PBMCs. V gene TRBV7-3 combines with J gene TRBJ2-1; D is perhaps TRBD2 (6 bases). The clonotype originates from a man aged 40-49 years with head and neck cancer. CDR3 region: CASSPSPGTFNEQFF. The CDR3 DNA sequence: TGTGCCAGCAGCCCCAGTCCCGGGACTTTCAATGAGCAGTTCTTC.